These 19 T cell receptor beta chains share one sample of origin, sequenced in a study of blood T cell repertoires in COVID-19 (dated by TCRdb to the early 2020s). Library generation was performed with the immunoSEQ multiplex PCR assay. TCRdb holds this immuneACCESS table with in-frame rearrangements only. Some clones are missing; in checked studies, unresolved V genes explain under half, and the rest has no known cause. The sample profile shows roughly 200,000 clones; about 90% of them were found once. Approximately 3.3% of the sample is in the top ten clones. Material for sequencing was PBMCs or T cells enriched from blood (not recorded which). These receptors all stem from a woman between 50 and 59 years old in a cohort exposed to, infected with or recovered from COVID-19 (not recorded which).

The V and J genes are TRBV7-2 and TRBJ2-7, with D maybe TRBD1 (6 bases). V lost 1 base and J lost 5, with 12 bases in between. This CDR3 contains 14 residues. CDR1 is SGHTA, CDR2 FQGNSA, per germline. CDR3 bases: TGTGCCAGCAGCTTAGGGGGACAAGCCCACGAGCAGTACTTC. Residues: CASSLGGQAHEQYF.

V is TRBV2 and J is TRBJ1-1, with 7 nucleotides matching TRBD1. This CDR3 is 14 amino acids long. Trimming at V came to 6 bases and at J to 5 bases, leaving 9 bases not matched to a gene. CDR1 SNHLY and CDR2 FYNNEI come from the germline V gene. The CDR3 DNA reads as TGTGCCAGCAGCCAGACAGGGTTAAGGACTGAAGCTTTCTTT. Its translation is CASSQTGLRTEAFF.

V gene TRBV28 combines with J gene TRBJ1-6, with D possibly matching TRBD1 (6 bases). V lost 8 bases to trimming and J lost 9 bases, with 17 bases between them. Germline CDR1 is MDHEN and CDR2 is SYDVKM. The CDR3 is 14 residues long. CDR3 nucleotide sequence: TGTGCCAGCGGAAGGACAGCCGGGCGTTCACCCCTCCACTTT. Translating it yields CASGRTAGRSPLHF.

This clone was recorded a few times. J is TRBJ2-1 and V is TRBV4-2, with 15 bases matching TRBD2. After removal of 0 bases from V and 3 bases from J, the junction contained 3 bases not matched to a gene. Germline CDR1 reads LGHNA; CDR2 reads YNFKEQ. The CDR3 totals 18 residues. In DNA form, the CDR3 reads TGTGCCAGCAGCCAAGAGGGACTAGCGGGGGGCAACTACAATGAGCAGTTCTTC. This gives the protein CASSQEGLAGGNYNEQFF.

In its sample, this clone was seen once. The CDR3 spells CASSPRQGISTEAFF. The CDR3 DNA reads TGTGCCAGCTCACCCAGACAGGGTATCAGCACTGAAGCTTTCTTT. This chain links TRBV18 with TRBJ1-1; TRBD1 matches at 7 bases. The CDR3 loop spans 15 amino acids. The germline CDR1 and CDR2 sequences are KGHSH and LQKENI. The ends lost 3 bases at V and 4 bases at J; junction bases unmatched: 8.

This clone was recorded only once. One junction end does not reproduce the germline sequence, and a read error may be involved. The J gene is TRBJ1-5, the V gene TRBV18; D is unclear. Germline lookup yields CDR1 KGHSH and CDR2 LQKENI. This CDR3 has 12 residues. CDR3 protein: CASAPSGQPQHF. The CDR3 DNA follows: TGTGCCAGCGCACCAAGCGGTCAGCCCCAGCATTTT.

The chain has TRBV11-3 and TRBJ2-1, with 7 bases matching TRBD2. The CDR3 totals 15 residues. Germline V CDR1 and CDR2: SGHNT, YENEEA. V shed 1 base, J shed 6 bases, and the junction held 6 bases outside the gene matches. DNA for the CDR3: TGTGCCAGCAGCTTAGGGGCGGGGGAGGTCAATGAGCAGTTCTTC. Its protein is CASSLGAGEVNEQFF.

This clone was counted between two and nine times. The chain uses TRBV5-6 and TRBJ1-2; 7 bases map to TRBD1. V was pared by 6 bases and J by 4 bases, with 9 bases of the junction left unmatched. Germline V CDR1 and CDR2: SGHDT, YYEEEE. The CDR3 covers 14 residues. The CDR3 spells CASKKQGSGYGYTF. DNA of the CDR3: TGTGCCAGCAAGAAACAGGGGTCTGGCTATGGCTACACCTTC. Looking up the rest from reference TRBV5-6 and TRBJ1-2 gives the full variable domain: DAGVTQSPTHLIKTRGQQVTLRCSPKSGHDTVSWYQQALGQGPQFIFQYYEEEERQRGNFPDRFSGHQFPNYSSELNVNALLLGDSALYLCASKKQGSGYGYTFGSGTRLTVV.

The V gene is TRBV4-1, the J gene TRBJ2-1, with D perhaps TRBD2 (5 bases). CDR1 is MGHRA, CDR2 YSYEKL, per germline. Trimming took off 1 base at V and 15 bases at J, with 25 bases between the two ends. The CDR3 contains 16 residues. CDR3 amino acids: CASSQASRLSQSDGFF. CDR3 DNA: TGCGCCAGCAGCCAAGCTAGCCGGTTGAGCCAGTCCGACGGGTTCTTC.

V is TRBV6-2 or TRBV6-3 and J is TRBJ2-5; 8 bases agree with TRBD1. The germline V gene encodes CDR1 MNHEY and CDR2 SVGEGT. This CDR3 region has 15 residues. Trimming removed 6 bases from V and 2 bases from J; junction bases left unmatched: 8. CDR3 sequence: CASSDQGAIQETQYF. CDR3 sequence (DNA): TGTGCCAGCAGCGACCAGGGGGCAATTCAAGAGACCCAGTACTTC.

The chain employs TRBV11-2 and TRBJ2-7; 8 bases are shared with TRBD2. The V and J ends lost 0 bases and 6 bases, in that order; junction bases with no gene match: 13. This CDR3 spans 17 amino acids. Germline V lookup: CDR1 SGHAT, CDR2 FQNNGV. Here the CDR3 DNA reads TGTGCCAGCAGCTTAGAGTTCTCAGCGGGGGCGAAGTTCGAGCAGTACTTC. Translating gives CASSLEFSAGAKFEQYF.

The chain recombines TRBV9 with TRBJ2-5; possible D gene TRBD2, 5 bases. This CDR3 comprises 14 residues. Trimming shortened V by 0 bases and J by 0 bases, and 6 bases separated the two germline ends. Germline CDR1 reads SGDLS; CDR2 reads YYNGEE. The CDR3 DNA is TGTGCCAGCAGCGTAGGACTAAACCAAGAGACCCAGTACTTC. Protein: CASSVGLNQETQYF.

This clone came up once. The J gene is TRBJ2-6, the V gene TRBV29-1; 8 bases are a match to TRBD1. Germline V CDR1 and CDR2: SQVTM, ANQGSEA. V dropped 7 bases and J dropped 0; count of bases not matched to a gene: 14. The CDR3 is made up of 18 amino acids. The chain's CDR3 is CSAIINWTGNSGANVLTF. The CDR3 nucleotides read TGCAGCGCCATAATAAACTGGACAGGGAACTCTGGGGCCAACGTCCTGACTTTC.

The V and J genes are TRBV29-1 and TRBJ2-3, with D perhaps matching TRBD2 (5 bases). The V end was cut by 6 bases, the J end by 0 bases, with 16 bases between. Germline assignment: CDR1 SQVTM and CDR2 ANQGSEA. CDR3 length: 15 amino acids. The CDR3 nucleotides read TGCAGCGTAGCCGGGATCCCACCTAGCACAGATACGCAGTATTTT. Amino acid sequence: CSVAGIPPSTDTQYF.

This clone occurred a few times. This chain uses TRBV4-3 with TRBJ1-4; TRBD1 agrees at 7 bases. The CDR3 sequence is 16 residues long. V gave up 0 bases and J gave up 10 bases; unmatched junction bases: 11. Germline CDR1 LGHNA, CDR2 YSLEER. The CDR3 DNA follows: TGCGCCAGCAGCCAAGAACCTAGGGCGCAGGGGGGAAAACTGTTTTTT. The encoded protein is CASSQEPRAQGGKLFF.

The V gene is TRBV28, the J gene TRBJ1-5, with TRBD1 as a possible D gene (6 bases). CDR1 is MDHEN, CDR2 SYDVKM, per germline. The CDR3 sequence is 17 residues long. The V gene lost 2 bases and the J gene lost 1 base, with 15 bases spanning the gap. The CDR3 DNA follows: TGTGCCAGCAGTTTAGGGCCCAGGGGAGGGAGCAATCAGCCCCAGCATTTT. Translation gives CASSLGPRGGSNQPQHF.

This clone has more than one count but fewer than ten. The chain has TRBV7-8 and TRBJ1-6; D gene unclear. Trimming took off 1 base at V and 9 bases at J, with 19 bases between the two ends. In germline, CDR1 is SGHVS, CDR2 FQNEAQ. The CDR3 has 17 amino acids. CDR3 bases: TGTGCCAGCAGCTTAGATTATGTCGGGGATGTCAGTTCACCCCTCCACTTT. As protein: CASSLDYVGDVSSPLHF.

The genes are TRBV9 and TRBJ2-5; D is undetermined. The germline V gene has CDR1 SGDLS and CDR2 YYNGEE. V lost 1 base and J lost 5, with 9 bases in between. The CDR3 consists of 13 residues. The CDR3 sequence is CASSVSQRETQYF. For the CDR3, the DNA is TGTGCCAGCAGCGTATCTCAGAGGGAGACCCAGTACTTC.

This clone appeared once. The chain is built from TRBV7-9 and TRBJ2-1, with 13 bases that match TRBD2. The CDR3 is made up of 15 amino acids. The J segment lost 4 bases and the V segment lost 8 bases, leaving 5 bases of the junction unmatched. Germline V gene data show CDR1 as SEHNR and CDR2 as FQNEAQ (reference sequence). The CDR3 spells CASDRTSGGYNEQFF. The CDR3 coding sequence is TGTGCCAGCGACCGGACTAGCGGGGGATACAATGAGCAGTTCTTC.